A selection of T cell receptor beta chains follows, all from one sample in a study of cytomegalovirus exposure and HLA in healthy donors. The protocol was immunoSEQ multiplex PCR, while the TCRdb copy is restricted to in-frame clones and leaves out a portion. The sample contains approximately 180,000 clones, about nine tenths of which appear only once. Material: PBMCs. The origin of the receptors is a man aged 18 to 30 in good health and CMV-seropositive. Each CDR3 is given with its conserved first and last residue. Each record gives: clone size, J gene, D gene, V gene, CDR3 DNA, CDR3 protein. D genes are given only for firm matches. Clone size, where shown, is once, few, many, or a class for clones that have expanded.

>.|TRBJ1-1|.|TRBV6-6
TGTGCCAGCAGTTACTCTGCAGTAAATCCTGAAGCTTTCTTT
CASSYSAVNPEAFF
>.|TRBJ2-2|.|TRBV12-1
TGTGCCAGCAGCCCCAGGACTAGCGGGAGAGGGGGCGACACCGGGGAGCTGTTTTTT
CASSPRTSGRGGDTGELFF
>.|TRBJ2-1|TRBD1|TRBV28
TGTGCCAGCAGAACACCCGGGACAGGGGTAAATGAGCAGTTCTTC
CASRTPGTGVNEQFF
>.|TRBJ2-2|.|TRBV4-2
TGTGCCAGCAGCCGCGAAAGAAACACCGGGGAGCTGTTTTTT
CASSRERNTGELFF
>.|TRBJ2-1|TRBD2|TRBV5-6
TGTGCCAGCAGTCGGGGACTAGCGGAGTACAATGAGCAGTTCTTC
CASSRGLAEYNEQFF
>.|TRBJ1-1|TRBD1|TRBV2
TGTGCCAGCACCGTCGACAGGGGGAACACTGAAGCTTTCTTT
CASTVDRGNTEAFF
>.|TRBJ2-5|.|TRBV27
TGTGCCAGCAGTTACGGGGAGACCCAGTACTTC
CASSYGETQYF
>.|TRBJ2-5|TRBD1|TRBV5-1
TGCGCCAGCAGCCTTGGGGACAGACAAGAGACCCAGTACTTC
CASSLGDRQETQYF
>.|TRBJ1-5|TRBD1|TRBV18
TGTGCCAGCTCAACAGGGGCACCCCAGCCCCAGCATTTT
CASSTGAPQPQHF
>.|TRBJ2-5|.|TRBV14
TGTGCCAGCAGCCAAGTCTACCAAGAGACCCAGTACTTC
CASSQVYQETQYF
>.|TRBJ1-1|.|TRBV4-1
TGCGCCAGCAGCCTGACAGTCATGAACACTGAAGCTTTCTTT
CASSLTVMNTEAFF
>once|TRBJ2-2|TRBD1|TRBV9
TGTGCCAGCAGCGCCTCCGGACAGGGAAAAGCCGGGGAGCTGTTTTTT
CASSASGQGKAGELFF
>.|TRBJ2-1|.|TRBV11-2
TGTGCCAGCCGGTTCTACAATGAGCAGTTCTTC
CASRFYNEQFF
>.|TRBJ2-7|TRBD2|TRBV27
TGTGCCAGCAGTTTATATAGCGGGAGCGGGTACGAGCAGTACTTC
CASSLYSGSGYEQYF
>.|TRBJ1-2|.|TRBV19
TGTGCCAGTAGTATTGGTGGCGGGGACTATGGCTACACCTTC
CASSIGGGDYGYTF
>.|TRBJ2-5|TRBD1|TRBV7-3
TGTGCCAGCAGTCCCCAGGGGGTCGAGACCCAGTACTTC
CASSPQGVETQYF
>.|TRBJ2-3|TRBD1|TRBV7-2
TGTGCCAGCAGCTCGGGACAGGGGGCAGATACGCAGTATTTT
CASSSGQGADTQYF
>.|TRBJ1-1|TRBD1|TRBV13
TGTGCCAGCAGCTTTCGGGACAGAAGGATGAACACTGAAGCTTTCTTT
CASSFRDRRMNTEAFF
>once|TRBJ1-6|.|TRBV7-8
TGTGCCAGCAGCACAGGACAGAATTCACCCCTCCACTTT
CASSTGQNSPLHF
>once|TRBJ1-3|.|TRBV4-3
TGCGCCAGCAGCCAAGATCCGAGCTCTGGAAACACCATATATTTT
CASSQDPSSGNTIYF
>.|TRBJ1-1|.|TRBV9
TGTGCCAGCAAGCGGCAACCAATGAACACTGAAGCTTTCTTT
CASKRQPMNTEAFF
>.|TRBJ1-3|.|TRBV6-1
TGTGCCAGCAGTTCCACGGGTTATCCCGGAAACACCATATATTTT
CASSSTGYPGNTIYF
>.|TRBJ1-2|.|TRBV5-4
TGTGCCAGCAGCTTTGGTCGTGCGGGCTACACCTTC
CASSFGRAGYTF
>.|TRBJ2-5|TRBD2|TRBV13
TGTGCCAGCAGCTCCGGACTAGCGCCGGAGACCCAGTACTTC
CASSSGLAPETQYF
>.|TRBJ2-1|.|TRBV19
TGTGCCAGTTCTTACAGCTCCTACAATGAGCAGTTCTTC
CASSYSSYNEQFF
>once|TRBJ2-1|TRBD2|TRBV10-3
TGTGCCATCAGGCTAGCGGGAGGCGAGGGGGGTTACAATGAGCAGTTCTTC
CAIRLAGGEGGYNEQFF
>.|TRBJ2-7|.|TRBV7-3
TGTGCCAGCAGCTTAGTAGGCGGGATGAGCTCCTACGAGCAGTACTTC
CASSLVGGMSSYEQYF
>.|TRBJ2-7|.|TRBV10-2
TGCGCCAGCAGTATCGGGTACGAGCAGTACTTC
CASSIGYEQYF
>.|TRBJ1-4|.|TRBV5-1
TGCGCCAGCAGCCCCGGGCCGAGGGCCTTTAATGAAAAACTGTTTTTT
CASSPGPRAFNEKLFF
>.|TRBJ2-5|.|TRBV7-2
TGTGCCAGCAGCATAACGACGAGGGTGCAAGAGACCCAGTACTTC
CASSITTRVQETQYF
>.|TRBJ2-2|TRBD1|TRBV9
TGTGCCAGCAGCCCCTACGGGACAGCCTACACCGGGGAGCTGTTTTTT
CASSPYGTAYTGELFF
>.|TRBJ2-2|.|TRBV9
TGTGCCAGCAGCTCACTAGCAGGGCACACCGGGGAGCTGTTTTTT
CASSSLAGHTGELFF
>.|TRBJ2-5|.|TRBV7-2
TGTGCCAGCAGCTTAGGGGGGGGCAGGGAGACCCAGTACTTC
CASSLGGGRETQYF
>.|TRBJ2-1|.|TRBV11-2
TGTGCCAGCAGCTCAGGGTGGGGTAGGTCCTACAATGAGCAGTTCTTC
CASSSGWGRSYNEQFF
>few|TRBJ2-7|TRBD1|TRBV28
TGTGCCAGCAAGAGACAGGGGGTCGAAGAGCAGTACTTC
CASKRQGVEEQYF
>.|TRBJ2-2|TRBD2|TRBV10-2
TGCGCCAGCGAAGGACTAGCGGGGTCCTGGAGGCTGTTTTTT
CASEGLAGSWRLFF
>.|TRBJ2-1|.|TRBV9
TGTGCCAGCAGCGTAGCGGGTCCGGATGAGCAGTTCTTC
CASSVAGPDEQFF
>.|TRBJ2-7|TRBD2|TRBV9
TGTGCCAGCAGCGTAGAGGCGGGGGGCTCCTACGAGCAGTACTTC
CASSVEAGGSYEQYF
>.|TRBJ1-2|.|TRBV5-1
TGCGCCAGTTCCCTTGTGGTACCGGCTCAGGGAGGCTACACCTTC
CASSLVVPAQGGYTF
>.|TRBJ1-1|.|TRBV6-8
TGTGCCAGCAGTTTGAGGGGGGGGTCAAACACTGAAGCTTTCTTT
CASSLRGGSNTEAFF
>few|TRBJ2-7|.|TRBV6-1
TGTGCCAGCAGGGGGCCATTCGAGCAGTACTTC
CASRGPFEQYF
>.|TRBJ2-4|.|TRBV6-4
TGTGCCAGCAGTGATCCCGGGCGGGCCGAGTCCATTCAGTACTTC
CASSDPGRAESIQYF
>once|TRBJ2-3|TRBD2|TRBV29-1
TGCAGCGCCGAGCCTAGCGGGGGGGCAGATACGCAGTATTTT
CSAEPSGGADTQYF
>.|TRBJ1-4|.|TRBV7-6
TGTGCCAGCAGCTTAACAGGGTCGAATGAAAAACTGTTTTTT
CASSLTGSNEKLFF
>once|TRBJ2-1|.|TRBV2
TGTGCCAGCAAGGCGGACTCCAATCGGGATGAGCAGTTCTTC
CASKADSNRDEQFF
>once|TRBJ1-5|.|TRBV4-3
TGCGCCAGCAGCCAAGACCCCGTCAATCAGCCCCAGCATTTT
CASSQDPVNQPQHF
>.|TRBJ2-1|TRBD2|TRBV7-2
TGTGCCAGCAGCAAGCGTAGCGGGGGCTCCTACAATGAGCAGTTCTTC
CASSKRSGGSYNEQFF
>.|TRBJ2-5|TRBD1|TRBV4-1
TGCGCCAGCAGCCCTCCCTGGACAGGGATGGAGACCCAGTACTTC
CASSPPWTGMETQYF
>.|TRBJ2-1|TRBD2|TRBV11-2
TGTGCCAGCAGCTGGACTAGCGGGGGGTACAATGAGCAGTTCTTC
CASSWTSGGYNEQFF
>.|TRBJ2-7|.|TRBV6-5
TGTGCCAGCAGTTACTCCACAAACTCCTACGAGCAGTACTTC
CASSYSTNSYEQYF